This T cell receptor (beta chain) was found in a study of T cells in lung cancer brain metastases. Study-level results: Few clones were shared between paired lesions (mean Morisita 0.23); most were lesion-specific. Paired primaries held more unique productive clones than brain metastases (median roughly 4,600 versus 1,500).

Remarks on this clone: Antigen specificity is unknown.

V lost 1 base and J lost 4; bases outside the gene matches: 5. This CDR3 is 15 amino acids long. Germline CDR1 and CDR2: MGHRA and YSYEKL. Libraries were prepared by immunoSEQ multiplex PCR; TCRdb keeps only in-frame clonotypes and omits some of them. The sample holds some 3,000 clones; around 87% are singletons and the top ten take 10% to 12%. The source material was tumor tissue from the primary lung tumor. The receptor comes from a man aged 60-69 years with non-small cell lung cancer. This rearrangement joins TRBV4-1 to TRBJ2-7; 9 nucleotides line up with TRBD1. The CDR3 DNA follows: TGCGCCAGCAGCCAAGGACAGGGGGAAGGGTACGAGCAGTACTTC. Protein sequence: CASSQGQGEGYEQYF.